What follows are 5 T cell receptor beta chains derived from one specimen sequenced in a study of T cell repertoires in cytomegalovirus infection. In TCRdb, the reads were re-called with MiXCR into one record per CDR3 protein. Of about 460,000 distinct CDR3 sequences in the sample, around 10% were seen once. Sequencing used PBMCs. The receptors shown here come from a human donor in good health (CMV status not recorded). Some clones in this sample may be carry-over from other donors' samples.

This clonotype was counted a few times. The rearrangement uses TRBV2 and TRBJ2-2; the match to TRBD2 covers 8 bases. The CDR3 has 15 residues. V shed 5 bases, J shed 7 bases, and the junction held 9 bases outside the gene matches. Germline CDR1 and CDR2: SNHLY and FYNNEI. DNA of the CDR3: TGTGCCAGCAGTCCCGAGGCGGGGGGAGGCGGGGAGCTGTTTTTT. Residues: CASSPEAGGGGELFF.

In this sample, this clonotype turned up many times. The chain recombines TRBV7-2 with TRBJ2-7; no clear D gene. Germline V gives CDR1 SGHTA, CDR2 FQGNSA. The CDR3 is 13 amino acids. The germline V and J ends were trimmed by 1 base and 7 bases, with 11 bases remaining between them. CDR3 in amino acids: CASSLVDMGEQYF. In nucleotides, the CDR3 is TGTGCCAGCAGCTTAGTTGATATGGGGGAGCAGTACTTC.

At least ten counts were recorded for this clonotype. This chain uses TRBV28 with TRBJ2-2; 7 positions match TRBD2. The CDR3 is made up of 14 amino acids. CDR1 and CDR2 (germline): MDHEN, SYDVKM. The V gene end was trimmed by 6 bases and the J gene end by 1 base; junction bases not matched to a gene: 2. Written as DNA, the CDR3 is TGTGCCAGCAGGGGAGGGGTGAACACCGGGGAGCTGTTTTTT. Amino acids: CASRGGVNTGELFF. Combining the CDR3 with reference TRBV28 and TRBJ2-2 gives the whole variable domain DVKVTQSSRYLVKRTGEKVFLECVQDMDHENMFWYRQDPGLGLRLIYFSYDVKMKEKGDIPEGYSVSREKKERFSLILESASTNQTSMYLCASRGGVNTGELFFGEGSRLTVL.

This clonotype was counted at least ten times. The V gene is TRBV12-5, the J gene TRBJ1-5; TRBD1 aligns across 9 bases. Germline assignment: CDR1 LGHNT and CDR2 FRNRAP. This CDR3 comprises 14 residues. J lost 7 bases, V lost 7 bases, and 8 bases had no gene match. CDR3 sequence (DNA): TGTGCTAGTGTCACCGGGACAGGGCGGCAGCCCCAGCATTTT. This translates into CASVTGTGRQPQHF.

This clonotype was observed at least ten times. The rearrangement joins TRBV12-3 or TRBV12-4 to TRBJ2-1; D remains ambiguous. V lost 3 bases to trimming and J lost 3 bases, with 9 bases between them. This CDR3 is built from 14 residues. The CDR3 spells CASSFWGFYNEQFF. The CDR3 coding sequence is TGTGCCAGCAGTTTTTGGGGATTCTACAATGAGCAGTTCTTC.